This TCR beta chain is from a study of Ad26.COV2.S vaccination and SARS-CoV-2 variants. The overall study: Participants got Ad26.COV2.S intramuscularly, once or twice 56 days apart.

The method was immunoSEQ multiplex PCR; TCRdb's version includes in-frame clones alone and lacks a portion of them. This table holds some 520,000 clones, approximately 88% found once. Broader study findings: Whether participants received vaccine or placebo, their non-spike TCR breadth was similar.

As for this clone: What it binds is unknown.

Treatment: roughly 20 received Ad26.COV2.S at low or high dose, single or two shots; 5 received placebo; per-sample allocation not given. Samples came from day 63 after the first vaccine or placebo injection. V lost 0 bases, J lost 6 bases, and 14 bases lay in between. CDR1 and CDR2 from the germline V gene are SGDLS and YYNGEE. The CDR3 extends over 15 amino acids. The chain couples TRBV9 to TRBJ2-3; D remains ambiguous. The receptor's source is a person between 18 and 60 years old who received the Ad26.COV2.S COVID-19 vaccine or a placebo. The specimen comprised peripheral blood, sampled in a trial of Ad26.COV2.S vaccine versus placebo. The CDR3 spells CASSVEARADDTQYF. The CDR3 DNA reads TGTGCCAGCAGCGTAGAGGCCCGGGCTGATGATACGCAGTATTTT.